The 29 T cell receptor beta chains below were found in one sample sequenced in a study of regulatory T cells in long-lasting Graves disease. TCRdb re-called the reads through MiXCR, storing one row per CDR3 protein. The data hold approximately 670 distinct CDR3 sequences, with approximately 70% observed a single time. RNA extracted from PBMCs served as the sequencing template. This sample comprised peripheral blood mononuclear cells (PBMCs), obtained with antithyroid drug treatment, in newly diagnosed or persistent Graves disease (not recorded which). These receptor sequences come from a female donor with Graves disease.

This chain links TRBV11-1 with TRBJ2-2, with 7 bases lining up with TRBD2. Germline CDR1 SGHAT, CDR2 FQDESV (reference sequence). The CDR3 totals 14 residues. The V and J ends lost 9 bases and 4 bases, in that order; junction bases with no gene match: 8. The CDR3 coding sequence is TGTGCCAGTACGCTACTAGCGACCACCGGGGAGCTGTTTTTT. Its translation is CASTLLATTGELFF.

The chain is built from TRBV5-4 and TRBJ2-5, with D perhaps TRBD1 (6 bases). The V and J ends lost 2 bases and 5 bases respectively, with 13 bases between them. The V gene's germline CDR1 is SGHNT and CDR2 YYREEE (reference sequence). CDR3 length: 14 amino acids. The CDR3, as DNA: TGTGCCAGCAGCTTACAGGGTTTAAAGGAGACCCAGTACTTC. It is translated as CASSLQGLKETQYF.

The chain couples TRBV7-8 to TRBJ1-1; TRBD1 is a possible D gene (5 bases). The CDR3 covers 14 residues. The germline gives CDR1 SGHVS, CDR2 FQNEAQ. The V end lost 4 bases, the J end lost 2 bases, and 11 bases lay between the germline ends. The CDR3 is CASSSTTVNTEAFF. The CDR3, as DNA: TGTGCCAGCAGCTCCACGACAGTCAACACTGAAGCTTTCTTT.

The chain couples TRBV5-5 to TRBJ1-1, with D possibly being TRBD1 (5 bases). Looked up from germline, CDR1 is SGHKS and CDR2 is YYEKEE (reference sequence). V lost 0 bases, J lost 1 base, and 13 bases lay in between. This CDR3 has 16 residues. The DNA for the CDR3 is TGTGCCAGCAGCTTGGGGGGCCGGGGGTCGAACACTGAAGCTTTCTTT. Translating gives CASSLGGRGSNTEAFF.

The V gene is TRBV3-1, the J gene TRBJ1-5; D remains ambiguous. The CDR3 contains 13 residues. The V end was cut by 1 base, the J end by 4 bases, with 5 bases between. The germline gives CDR1 LGHDT, CDR2 YNNKEL (reference sequence). CDR3 region: CASSQGGNQPQHF. The CDR3, as DNA: TGTGCCAGCAGCCAAGGGGGTAATCAGCCCCAGCATTTT.

This clonotype occurred once. This sequence joins TRBV28 and TRBJ2-1; possibly TRBD1 for D (6 bases). The V and J ends lost 6 bases and 10 bases respectively, with 16 bases between them. This CDR3 contains 13 residues. Germline V CDR1 and CDR2: MDHEN, SYDVKM. The CDR3 nucleotides are TGTGCCAGCAGGTTCAACAGGGCAAGGGAGCAGTTCTTC. Amino acids: CASRFNRAREQFF.

The chain recombines TRBV24-1 with TRBJ2-2, with 8 positions matching TRBD1. Germline lookup yields CDR1 KGHDR and CDR2 SFDVKD. V trimming: 5 bases; J trimming: 4 bases; junction bases outside the gene matches: 11. The CDR3 is 17 residues long. CDR3 amino acids: CATSGKGGTGPTGELFF. Written as DNA, the CDR3 is TGTGCCACCAGTGGCAAAGGGGGGACAGGCCCCACCGGGGAGCTGTTTTTT.

This clonotype is large. The chain links TRBV11-3 to TRBJ2-1, with TRBD1 matching 8 bases. V lost 0 bases, J lost 4 bases, and 5 bases stayed unmatched. In germline, CDR1 is SGHNT, CDR2 YENEEA. The CDR3 runs to 16 residues. DNA of the CDR3: TGTGCCAGCAGCTTAGATTCGGGACAGGTGTACAATGAGCAGTTCTTC. The encoded protein is CASSLDSGQVYNEQFF.

The rearrangement joins TRBV28 to TRBJ2-1; the match to TRBD2 covers 7 bases. Germline V gene lookup returns CDR1 MDHEN and CDR2 SYDVKM. The length of the CDR3 is 14 residues. J was trimmed by 3 bases and V by 6 bases; bases with no gene match: 5. Here the CDR3 reads CASRPTGGYNEQFF. CDR3 nucleotides: TGTGCCAGCAGGCCTACGGGAGGCTACAATGAGCAGTTCTTC.

The V and J genes are TRBV27 and TRBJ2-7; the match to TRBD2 covers 8 bases. The CDR3 sequence is 14 residues long. Germline V gene lookup returns CDR1 MNHEY and CDR2 SMNVEV (reference sequence). Trimming cost V 5 bases and J 3 bases; bases outside gene matches: 6. The CDR3 region is CASSKLAGNYEQYF. The CDR3 nucleotides are TGTGCCAGCAGTAAATTAGCGGGAAACTACGAGCAGTACTTC.

The V and J genes are TRBV29-1 and TRBJ2-1; 8 bases agree with TRBD2. In germline, CDR1 is SQVTM, CDR2 ANQGSEA. CDR3 length: 13 residues. Trimming removed 5 bases from V and 4 bases from J; junction bases left unmatched: 4. The CDR3 region has the DNA TGCAGCGTTTCGGGACTAGGTTACAATGAGCAGTTCTTC. The encoded protein is CSVSGLGYNEQFF.

This clonotype was observed a handful of times. CDR3 protein: CASSSQPRGEQYF. The DNA for the CDR3 is TGTGCCAGCAGTTCCCAACCCCGCGGGGAGCAGTACTTC. V is TRBV28 and J is TRBJ2-7, with TRBD2 as a possible D gene (5 bases). CDR1 is MDHEN and CDR2 is SYDVKM in the germline V gene. Between the trimmed V and J ends, which lost 4 bases and 7 bases, there was a span of 14 bases. This CDR3 has 13 residues.

This clonotype has a handful of counts. The V call is TRBV6-4, the J call TRBJ2-2; D unresolved. Germline V gene sequence: CDR1 MRHNA, CDR2 SNTAGT. Trimming stripped 5 bases from V and 1 base from J, with 5 bases between. CDR3 length: 13 residues. The CDR3 reads CASSPGNTGELFF. DNA for the CDR3: TGTGCCAGCAGTCCAGGGAACACCGGGGAGCTGTTTTTT.

The chain carries TRBV28 and TRBJ1-1; D unclear. The ends were cut back, 4 bases at V and 0 bases at J, with 12 bases in the middle. The germline gives CDR1 MDHEN, CDR2 SYDVKM. The CDR3 is made up of 15 amino acids. The CDR3 region is CASSWTADMNTEAFF. Written as DNA, the CDR3 is TGTGCCAGCAGTTGGACGGCCGATATGAACACTGAAGCTTTCTTT.

The rearrangement uses TRBV5-4 and TRBJ2-5, with TRBD2 matching 10 bases. V lost 4 bases, J lost 5 bases, and 17 bases stayed unmatched. The length of the CDR3 is 18 residues. The germline CDR1 and CDR2 sequences are SGHNT and YYREEE (reference sequence). CDR3 sequence reads: CASSKRRASGSAGETQYF. The CDR3, as DNA: TGTGCCAGCAGCAAACGGAGGGCTAGCGGGAGCGCAGGGGAGACCCAGTACTTC.

The J gene is TRBJ2-1, the V gene TRBV5-1; weak D call: TRBD1 (5 bases). Germline CDR1 is SGHRS and CDR2 is YFSETQ. Trimming pared 5 bases from V and 4 bases from J, leaving 10 bases between. CDR3 length: 13 amino acids. CDR3 DNA: TGCGCCAGCAGACCAGGGTCTTACAATGAGCAGTTCTTC. This gives the protein CASRPGSYNEQFF.

V and J are TRBV12-3 or TRBV12-4 and TRBJ2-7; either TRBD1 or TRBD2 may fit D (5 bases each). With 6 bases removed from V and 3 bases from J, the gap between germline ends came to 27 bases. CDR3 length: 18 residues. The CDR3 loop is CASSSSDPLDRGLYEQYF. The CDR3, as DNA: TGTGCCAGCAGCAGTTCGGATCCCCTGGACCGGGGCCTCTACGAGCAGTACTTC.

The J gene is TRBJ1-1, the V gene TRBV6-5, with D unclear. The CDR3 totals 14 residues. Trimming cost V 4 bases and J 4 bases, with 13 bases left between them. Germline V CDR1 and CDR2: MNHEY, SVGAGI. The CDR3 here is CASSLDESGTEAFF. CDR3 bases: TGTGCCAGCAGTTTAGACGAATCCGGCACTGAAGCTTTCTTT.

This sequence joins TRBV20-1 and TRBJ2-1; the D gene is possibly TRBD2 (5 bases). This CDR3 contains 15 residues. The V end lost 1 base, the J end lost 5 bases, and 15 bases lay between the germline ends. From germline, CDR1 is DFQATT and CDR2 SNEGSKA (reference sequence). The CDR3: CSARAQWGVHNEQFF. CDR3 nucleotide sequence: TGCAGTGCTAGAGCCCAATGGGGAGTACACAATGAGCAGTTCTTC.

The chain couples TRBV6-2 or TRBV6-3 to TRBJ2-1, with 9 bases that match TRBD1. The CDR3 length is 15 residues. Germline V gene data show CDR1 as MNHEY and CDR2 as SVGEGT. Germline trimming cut 5 bases from V and 8 bases from J; bases unmatched to any gene: 10. The CDR3 is CASSPGTGSNYEQFF. Here the CDR3 DNA reads TGTGCCAGCAGTCCCGGGACAGGGAGCAATTATGAGCAGTTCTTC.

This clonotype has just a few counts. V usage is TRBV7-9 and J usage is TRBJ2-7; D is possibly TRBD2 (6 bases). CDR3 size: 16 residues. Per germline, CDR1 SEHNR and CDR2 FQNEAQ (reference sequence). The germline V and J ends were trimmed by 1 base and 2 bases, with 15 bases remaining between them. CDR3 in amino acids: CASSLEASATPYEQYF. For the CDR3, the DNA is TGTGCCAGCAGCTTAGAGGCTAGCGCCACCCCCTACGAGCAGTACTTC.

This clonotype was counted between two and nine times. This chain connects TRBV4-2 to TRBJ2-1; D unclear. V shed 8 bases and J shed 9 bases, with 8 bases lying between them. The CDR3 is made up of 10 amino acids. Germline V gene lookup returns CDR1 LGHNA and CDR2 YNFKEQ. This CDR3 is CASGFSEQFF. For the CDR3, the DNA is TGTGCCAGCGGCTTCTCTGAGCAGTTCTTC.

The chain combines TRBV20-1 with TRBJ2-1, with D unclear. The CDR3 covers 13 residues. Germline values: CDR1 DFQATT, CDR2 SNEGSKA (reference sequence). This CDR3 reads CSFWPSSYNEQFF. The DNA for the CDR3 is TGCAGCTTCTGGCCCAGCTCCTACAATGAGCAGTTCTTC.

The genes are TRBV20-1 and TRBJ2-1, with 16 bases matching TRBD2. CDR1 and CDR2 from the germline V gene are DFQATT and SNEGSKA (reference sequence). V shed 3 bases, J shed 9 bases, and the junction held 11 bases outside the gene matches. The CDR3 consists of 17 residues. Here the CDR3 DNA reads TGCAGTGCTAGTCTGCCCCCAGGGACTAGCGGGAGGGGTGAGCAGTTCTTC. Translation: CSASLPPGTSGRGEQFF.

This rearrangement joins TRBV12-3 or TRBV12-4 to TRBJ2-1; 9 positions agree with TRBD1. The CDR3 has 16 amino acids. Trimming took 5 bases from V and 4 from J; bases not matched to a gene: 9. CDR3 in DNA: TGTGCCAGCAGTAGGACAGGGGCAAATACTTACAATGAGCAGTTCTTC. It translates to CASSRTGANTYNEQFF.

The rearrangement links TRBV7-8 to TRBJ1-5, with D unresolved. Germline CDR1 SGHVS, CDR2 FQNEAQ. Trimming stripped 5 bases from V and 0 bases from J, with 11 bases between. The CDR3 is 15 residues long. The CDR3 region is CASSQDGYSNQPQHF. The CDR3 bases are TGTGCCAGCAGCCAAGACGGCTATAGCAATCAGCCCCAGCATTTT.

The V call is TRBV19, the J call TRBJ2-7; D unclear. Germline V lookup: CDR1 LNHDA, CDR2 SQIVND (reference sequence). The ends were cut back, 0 bases at V and 3 bases at J, with 9 bases in the middle. The CDR3 contains 14 residues. The CDR3 coding sequence is TGTGCCAGTAGTATAGAAGGGCCCTTCTACGAGCAGTACTTC. Its translation is CASSIEGPFYEQYF.

V gene TRBV28 combines with J gene TRBJ2-7; D is undetermined. V shed 3 bases and J shed 0 bases, with 6 bases lying between them. Germline CDR1 and CDR2: MDHEN and SYDVKM. The CDR3 covers 13 residues. As DNA, the CDR3 is TGTGCCAGCAGTTTTTACACCTCCTACGAGCAGTACTTC. Amino acid sequence: CASSFYTSYEQYF.

By frequency in the sample, this clonotype is hyperexpanded. The chain couples TRBV20-1 to TRBJ2-3; 12 bases are shared with TRBD2. The germline CDR1 and CDR2 sequences are DFQATT and SNEGSKA (reference sequence). The V gene end was trimmed by 2 bases and the J gene end by 7 bases; junction bases not matched to a gene: 7. This CDR3 spans 15 amino acids. This chain's CDR3 is CSARPLAGGPHTQYF. The DNA of the CDR3 is TGCAGTGCTAGACCTCTAGCGGGAGGGCCACATACGCAGTATTTT.